This T cell receptor (beta chain) originates from a study of T cell responses to AZD1222 COVID-19 vaccine. General observations from the study: Sampled repertoires all dated from after the peak T cell response. Reportedly, nearly half the spike-specific TCRs target unmutated variant regions.

Details on this clone: The target antigen is unknown.

Trimming took 4 bases from V and 2 from J; bases not matched to a gene: 2. The CDR3 runs 14 residues. CDR1 and CDR2 from the germline V gene are SGHRS and YFSETQ. Only in-frame clones appear in the TCRdb table, and some are missing; sequencing was by immunoSEQ multiplex PCR. Of around 160,000 clones in the sample, about nine tenths are singletons; the top ten hold about 3%. The chain couples TRBV5-1 to TRBJ2-3; 9 nucleotides line up with TRBD2. Specimen: peripheral blood, collected on day 0 of MenACWY control vaccination. The receptor's source is an adult in good health. CDR3 region: CASSRGGATDTQYF. CDR3 bases: TGCGCCAGCAGCCGCGGGGGGGCCACAGATACGCAGTATTTT. The complete variable domain, with remaining parts taken from reference TRBV5-1 and TRBJ2-3, reads KAGVTQTPRYLIKTRGQQVTLSCSPISGHRSVSWYQQTPGQGLQFLFEYFSETQRNKGNFPGRFSGRQFSNSRSEMNVSTLELGDSALYLCASSRGGATDTQYFGPGTRLTVL.